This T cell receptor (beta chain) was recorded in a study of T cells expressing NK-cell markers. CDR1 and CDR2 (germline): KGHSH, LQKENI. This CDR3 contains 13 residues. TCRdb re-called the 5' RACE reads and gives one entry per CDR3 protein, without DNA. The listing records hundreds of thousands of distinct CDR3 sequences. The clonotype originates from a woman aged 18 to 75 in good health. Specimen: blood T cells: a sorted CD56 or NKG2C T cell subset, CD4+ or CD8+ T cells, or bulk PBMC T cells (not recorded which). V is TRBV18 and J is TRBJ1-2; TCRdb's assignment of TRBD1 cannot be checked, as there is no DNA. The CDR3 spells CASSPGRGTGYTF.